This TCR beta chain was sequenced for a study of OX40 agonist ivuxolimab in advanced cancers. Study overall: Patients in dose escalation had liver, melanoma, kidney or head and neck cancers. Findings and caveats of the study: Both CD4+ and CD8+ T cell populations in blood had undergone clonal expansion by week 6 at 0.1 to 3.0 mg/kg.

Profiled with immunoSEQ multiplex PCR; TCRdb holds only in-frame clones, not every one. Of tens of thousands of clones in the sample, roughly 80% were seen once. A word on this clone: Its target is unknown.

V lost 3 bases and J lost 2; bases outside the gene matches: 5. CDR3 length: 15 residues. Germline V gene sequence: CDR1 SGDLS, CDR2 YYNGEE. The TCR originated in an adult with an advanced solid tumor such as melanoma, head and neck, liver or kidney cancer. The sample consisted of CD4+ or CD8+ T cells sorted from blood, taken in a trial of the OX40 agonist ivuxolimab. The V and J genes are TRBV9 and TRBJ2-5, with 9 positions matching TRBD2. CDR3 sequence reads: CASSGSSGGQETQYF. CDR3 DNA: TGTGCCAGCAGCGGATCCAGCGGGGGGCAAGAGACCCAGTACTTC. The full variable domain, with the rest looked up from reference TRBV9 and TRBJ2-5, is DSGVTQTPKHLITATGQRVTLRCSPRSGDLSVYWYQQSLDQGLQFLIQYYNGEERAKGNILERFSAQQFPDLHSELNLSSLELGDSALYFCASSGSSGGQETQYFGPGTRLLVL.